What follows is one T cell receptor (beta chain) and its context. What it binds is unknown. Clones were sequenced by immunoSEQ multiplex PCR, and TCRdb holds only the in-frame ones, with some missing. The profile shows about 31,000 clones, over 65% of them singletons. The data stem from a study of a mutant IDH1 vaccine in newly diagnosed glioma. Study context: Treated patients comprised around 62% males and approximately 40% females, mean age approximately 42 years.

Germline CDR1 and CDR2: MGHRA and YSYEKL. CDR3 size: 13 residues. V lost 4 bases to trimming and J lost 7 bases; unmatched junction nucleotides: 4. Time point reported: week 35, safety follow-up. With topical imiquimod, each dose of the vaccine consisted of 300 ug of mutant IDH1 20-mer peptide. The rearrangement links TRBV4-1 to TRBJ1-2; TRBD1 agrees at 9 bases. Specimen: PBMCs, collected from a glioma patient whose treatment included an IDH1 peptide vaccine. This TCR was sampled from a woman aged 35 to 49 with glioma. The CDR3 coding sequence is TGCGCCAGCAGCCCCCGGGACAGGGTTGGCTACACCTTC. It translates to CASSPRDRVGYTF.